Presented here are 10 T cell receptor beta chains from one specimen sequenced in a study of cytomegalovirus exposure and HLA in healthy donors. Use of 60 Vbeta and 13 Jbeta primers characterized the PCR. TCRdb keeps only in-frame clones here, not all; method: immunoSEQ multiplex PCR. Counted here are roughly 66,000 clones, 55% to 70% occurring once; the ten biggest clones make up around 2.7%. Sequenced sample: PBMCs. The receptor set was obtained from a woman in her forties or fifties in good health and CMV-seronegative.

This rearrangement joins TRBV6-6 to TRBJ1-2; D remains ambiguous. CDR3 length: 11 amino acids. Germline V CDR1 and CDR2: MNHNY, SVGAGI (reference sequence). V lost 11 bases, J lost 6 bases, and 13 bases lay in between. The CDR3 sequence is CALESVNGYTF. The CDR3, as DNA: TGTGCCCTCGAATCAGTTAATGGCTACACCTTC.

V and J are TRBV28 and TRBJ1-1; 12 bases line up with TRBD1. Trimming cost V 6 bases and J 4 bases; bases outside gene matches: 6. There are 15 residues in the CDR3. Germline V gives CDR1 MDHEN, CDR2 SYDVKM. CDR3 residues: CASSPGTGGFTEAFF. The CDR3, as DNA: TGTGCCAGCAGCCCTGGGACAGGGGGCTTCACTGAAGCTTTCTTT.

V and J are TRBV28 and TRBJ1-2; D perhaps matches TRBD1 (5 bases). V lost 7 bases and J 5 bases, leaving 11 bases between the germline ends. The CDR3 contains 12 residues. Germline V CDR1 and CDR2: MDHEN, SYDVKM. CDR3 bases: TGTGCCAGCAATAAGGGGAGGTATGGCTACACCTTC. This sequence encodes CASNKGRYGYTF.

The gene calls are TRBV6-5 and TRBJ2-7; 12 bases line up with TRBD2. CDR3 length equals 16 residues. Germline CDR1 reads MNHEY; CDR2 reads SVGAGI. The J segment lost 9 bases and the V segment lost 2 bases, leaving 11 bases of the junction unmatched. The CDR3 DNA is TGTGCCAGCAGTTACGAGACTAGCGGGAGAAGTGGCGGGCAGTACTTC. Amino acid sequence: CASSYETSGRSGGQYF.

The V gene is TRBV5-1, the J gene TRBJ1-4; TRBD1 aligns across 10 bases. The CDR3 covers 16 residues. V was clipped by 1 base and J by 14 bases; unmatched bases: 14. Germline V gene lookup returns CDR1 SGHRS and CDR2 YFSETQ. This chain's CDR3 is CASSLTSDRGTGGLFF. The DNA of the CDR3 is TGCGCCAGCAGCTTGACTTCGGACAGGGGGACCGGGGGGCTGTTTTTT.

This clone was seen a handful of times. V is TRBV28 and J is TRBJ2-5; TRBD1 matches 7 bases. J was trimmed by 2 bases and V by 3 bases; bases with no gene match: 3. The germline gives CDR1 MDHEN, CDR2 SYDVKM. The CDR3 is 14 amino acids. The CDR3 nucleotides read TGTGCCAGCAGTTTTACGACAGGGCAAGAGACCCAGTACTTC. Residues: CASSFTTGQETQYF.

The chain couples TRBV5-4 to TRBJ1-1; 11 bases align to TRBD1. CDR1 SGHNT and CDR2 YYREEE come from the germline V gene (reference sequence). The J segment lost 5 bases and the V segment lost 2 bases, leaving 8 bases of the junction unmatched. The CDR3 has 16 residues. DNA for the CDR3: TGTGCCAGCAGCTTAGGATCCGGGACAGGGGGAACTGAAGCTTTCTTT. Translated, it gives CASSLGSGTGGTEAFF.

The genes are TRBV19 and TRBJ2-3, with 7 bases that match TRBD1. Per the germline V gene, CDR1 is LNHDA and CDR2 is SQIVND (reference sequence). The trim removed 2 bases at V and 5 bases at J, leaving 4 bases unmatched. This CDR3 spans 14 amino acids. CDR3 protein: CASSILTGLDTQYF. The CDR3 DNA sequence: TGTGCCAGTAGTATACTGACAGGGTTAGATACGCAGTATTTT.

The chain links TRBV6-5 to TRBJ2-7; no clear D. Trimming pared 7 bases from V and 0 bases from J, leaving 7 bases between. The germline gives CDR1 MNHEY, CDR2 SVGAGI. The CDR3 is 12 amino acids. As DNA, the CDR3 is TGTGCCAGCAACCACAGCTCCTACGAGCAGTACTTC. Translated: CASNHSSYEQYF.

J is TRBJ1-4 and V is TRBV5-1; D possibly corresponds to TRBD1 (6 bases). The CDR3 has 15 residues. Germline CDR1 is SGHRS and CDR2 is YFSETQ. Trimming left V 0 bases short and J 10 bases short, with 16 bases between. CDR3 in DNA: TGCGCCAGCAGCTTGGGGGGAGGGGGTCAAGGAAAACTGTTTTTT. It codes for CASSLGGGGQGKLFF. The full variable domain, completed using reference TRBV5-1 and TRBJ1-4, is KAGVTQTPRYLIKTRGQQVTLSCSPISGHRSVSWYQQTPGQGLQFLFEYFSETQRNKGNFPGRFSGRQFSNSRSEMNVSTLELGDSALYLCASSLGGGGQGKLFFGSGTQLSVL.